This TCR beta chain is from a study of shared clonotypes between healthy human individuals. Turning to the study itself: CD4 naive and memory got three plates each, CD8 naive two, CD8 memory one.

Assay: immunoSEQ multiplex PCR; the TCRdb copy retains only in-frame clones and omits some. The sample comprises 2 million to 2.5 million clones, roughly 95% of which are singletons, and roughly 0.13% rests with the top ten. Germline CDR1 and CDR2: SGHAT and FQNNGV. Trimming took off 1 base at V and 7 bases at J, with 8 bases between the two ends. The CDR3 consists of 14 residues. This clone occurred once. V usage is TRBV11-2 and J usage is TRBJ1-6; no clear D. This TCR derives from a man between 18 and 29 years old in good health. The specimen was naive CD4+ T cells sorted from blood. As to subset: CD45RA+ positively selected. The CDR3 spells CASSLAEKNSPLHF. In nucleotides, the CDR3 is TGTGCCAGCAGCTTAGCCGAAAAAAATTCACCCCTCCACTTT.